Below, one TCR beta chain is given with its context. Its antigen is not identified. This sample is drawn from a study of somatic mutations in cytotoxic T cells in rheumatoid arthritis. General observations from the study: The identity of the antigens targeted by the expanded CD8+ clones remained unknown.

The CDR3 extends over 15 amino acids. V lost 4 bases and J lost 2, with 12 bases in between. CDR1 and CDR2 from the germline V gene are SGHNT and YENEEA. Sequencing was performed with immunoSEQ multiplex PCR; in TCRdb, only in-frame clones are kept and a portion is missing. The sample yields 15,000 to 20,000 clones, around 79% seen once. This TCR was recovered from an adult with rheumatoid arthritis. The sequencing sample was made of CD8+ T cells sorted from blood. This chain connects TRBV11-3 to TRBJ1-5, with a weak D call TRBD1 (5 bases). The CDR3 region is CASSWDPGGNQPQHF. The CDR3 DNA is TGTGCCAGCAGCTGGGACCCGGGGGGCAATCAGCCCCAGCATTTT.